This T cell receptor beta chain was recovered during a study of control samples from healthy donors and cancer patients. The CDR3 length is 19 residues. The V and J ends lost 4 bases and 1 base respectively, with 23 bases between them. Per germline, CDR1 LGHDT and CDR2 YNNKEL (reference sequence). Assay: immunoSEQ multiplex PCR; the TCRdb copy retains only in-frame clones and omits some. Of 250,000 to 300,000 clones listed, more than 65% are singletons. The V and J genes are TRBV3-1 (or the pseudogene TRBV3-2) and TRBJ2-1; a weak D match, TRBD2 (6 bases). The origin of this receptor is a woman aged 60-70 years with lung cancer. The sample taken for sequencing was PBMCs. CDR3 loop: CASSPTILFKRASYNEQFF. For the CDR3, the DNA is TGTGCCAGCAGCCCTACTATTCTCTTTAAGCGGGCGTCCTACAATGAGCAGTTCTTC.